These 14 T cell receptor beta chains were sequenced from one sample in a study of CD8 T cells in ankylosing spondylitis. TCRdb re-analysed the 5' RACE reads in MiXCR, keeping a single row per CDR3 protein. Seen here are 200,000 to 300,000 distinct CDR3 sequences, approximately 7.6% observed once, and the top ten hold around 5.1%. Sequenced: blood, either unsorted or a sorted T cell fraction (not recorded which). The receptor source for this set is a female donor with ankylosing spondylitis or in good health (not recorded which).

This clonotype was found a few times. CDR3 sequence (DNA): TGTGCCAGCTCATCGTGGCCGGGGACGACTGAAGCTTTCTTT. Translating it yields CASSSWPGTTEAFF. The chain has TRBV18 and TRBJ1-1, with D tentatively TRBD1 (5 bases). The CDR3 runs 14 residues. The V end lost 5 bases, the J end lost 5 bases, and 15 bases lay between the germline ends. Germline CDR1 reads KGHSH; CDR2 reads LQKENI.

This clonotype was counted many times. The chain combines TRBV20-1 with TRBJ2-7, with 9 bases fitting TRBD2. This CDR3 is built from 14 residues. Germline V gives CDR1 DFQATT, CDR2 SNEGSKA (reference sequence). V shed 6 bases and J 5 bases; nucleotides not matched to a gene: 11. This chain's CDR3 is CSAPGGLATDEQYF. Here the CDR3 DNA reads TGCAGTGCCCCCGGGGGACTAGCAACCGACGAGCAGTACTTC.

This clonotype appeared many times. V usage is TRBV12-3 or TRBV12-4 and J usage is TRBJ1-5; the match to TRBD1 covers 8 bases. The length of the CDR3 is 16 residues. Unmatched junction bases numbered 8, after V lost 5 bases and J lost 2 bases. Written as DNA, the CDR3 is TGTGCCAGCAGTCTCCAGGGGGCTGGCGGCAATCAGCCCCAGCATTTT. Its protein product is CASSLQGAGGNQPQHF.

In its sample, this clonotype was seen many times. The rearrangement joins TRBV6-5 to TRBJ1-1; D not certain. The germline CDR1 and CDR2 sequences are MNHEY and SVGAGI. Between the trimmed V and J ends, which lost 6 bases and 4 bases, there was a span of 12 bases. This CDR3 region has 13 residues. As DNA, the CDR3 is TGTGCCAGCAGACTCGACATGAGCACTGAAGCTTTCTTT. It translates to CASRLDMSTEAFF.

Many counts were recorded for this clonotype. V gene TRBV12-3 or TRBV12-4 combines with J gene TRBJ2-1; no firm D call. The ends were cut back, 3 bases at V and 8 bases at J, with 20 bases in the middle. The length of the CDR3 is 16 residues. CDR3 nucleotides: TGTGCCAGCAGTTTTAACCCCCCCTCCATAGGCGATGAGCAGTTCTTC. Protein: CASSFNPPSIGDEQFF.

This clonotype was counted ten times or more. The chain uses TRBV5-1 and TRBJ2-1; 10 bases map to TRBD2. V shed 0 bases, J shed 3 bases, and the junction held 6 bases outside the gene matches. The germline V gene encodes CDR1 SGHRS and CDR2 YFSETQ. The CDR3 runs to 17 residues. In nucleotides, the CDR3 is TGCGCCAGCAGCTTGGAACCGGGACTAGCGAACTACAATGAGCAGTTCTTC. Encoded protein: CASSLEPGLANYNEQFF.

The CDR3 region has the DNA TGTGCCAGCAGCCAAGAGCTTAGGGATGAAAAACTGTTTTTT. Translation gives CASSQELRDEKLFF. V and J are TRBV7-2 and TRBJ1-4, with D hard to call. Germline V gives CDR1 SGHTA, CDR2 FQGNSA. This CDR3 contains 14 residues. The ends were cut back, 5 bases at V and 6 bases at J, with 13 bases in the middle.

The chain recombines TRBV15 with TRBJ2-3; D is perhaps TRBD2 (5 bases). V lost 1 base and J 2 bases, leaving 10 bases between the germline ends. The CDR3 runs 15 residues. The germline V gene encodes CDR1 LNHNV and CDR2 YYDKDF (reference sequence). CDR3 nucleotides: TGTGCCACCAGCAGAGGACTACCGAACACAGATACGCAGTATTTT. Translated: CATSRGLPNTDTQYF. Variable domain in full (rest from reference TRBV15 and TRBJ2-3): DAMVIQNPRYQVTQFGKPVTLSCSQTLNHNVMYWYQQKSSQAPKLLFHYYDKDFNNEADTPDNFQSRRPNTSFCFLDIRSPGLGDTAMYLCATSRGLPNTDTQYFGPGTRLTVL.

V is TRBV18 and J is TRBJ2-7; TRBD1 agrees at 8 bases. The CDR3 is 14 residues long. V shed 5 bases, J shed 2 bases, and the junction held 5 bases outside the gene matches. The germline V gene has CDR1 KGHSH and CDR2 LQKENI. This chain's CDR3 is CASSAGTGPYEQYF. The DNA for the CDR3 is TGTGCCAGCTCAGCCGGGACAGGACCCTACGAGCAGTACTTC. The full variable domain, completed using reference TRBV18 and TRBJ2-7, is NAGVMQNPRHLVRRRGQEARLRCSPMKGHSHVYWYRQLPEEGLKFMVYLQKENIIDESGMPKERFSAEFPKEGPSILRIQQVVRGDSAAYFCASSAGTGPYEQYFGPGTRLTVT.

The V call is TRBV5-8, the J call TRBJ1-6, with a possible D match to TRBD1 (5 bases). The CDR3 length is 16 residues. V dropped 0 bases and J dropped 9 bases, with 16 bases sitting between them. Germline V gives CDR1 SGHTS, CDR2 YDEGEE. CDR3 sequence: CASSLVGGTRGSPLHF. The DNA of the CDR3 is TGTGCCAGCAGCTTGGTCGGAGGCACGAGGGGTTCACCCCTCCACTTT.

At least ten counts were recorded for this clonotype. The chain carries TRBV29-1 and TRBJ2-2; 13 bases map to TRBD2. From germline, CDR1 is SQVTM and CDR2 ANQGSEA. This CDR3 has 15 residues. J lost 6 bases, V lost 2 bases, and 3 bases had no gene match. The CDR3 DNA sequence: TGCAGCGTTGAACCGGGACTAGCGGGATCCGGGGAGCTGTTTTTT. Translated, it gives CSVEPGLAGSGELFF.

As concerns this clonotype: A much larger clonotype is one base distant, so this may be a read error. V is TRBV20-1 and J is TRBJ2-1; 11 bases match TRBD2. The CDR3 extends over 16 amino acids. J gave up 11 bases and V 0 bases, and 12 bases lay outside the gene matches. From germline, CDR1 is DFQATT and CDR2 SNEGSKA (reference sequence). The CDR3 sequence: CSARDLTSGTETKQFF. In DNA, the CDR3 is TGCAGTGCTAGAGATCTGACTAGCGGGACCGAGACTAAGCAGTTCTTC.

The chain carries TRBV27 and TRBJ2-3, with unresolved D. CDR1 and CDR2 (germline): MNHEY, SMNVEV (reference sequence). V was trimmed by 2 bases and J by 4 bases, leaving 10 bases between them. The CDR3 spans 14 residues. The CDR3 here is CASSLLPGPDTQYF. CDR3 in DNA: TGTGCCAGCAGTTTACTCCCCGGCCCAGATACGCAGTATTTT.

There are many counts of this clonotype. The V call is TRBV12-5, the J call TRBJ2-1; D gene uncertain. In germline, CDR1 is LGHNT, CDR2 FRNRAP. This CDR3 comprises 13 residues. V was shortened by 2 bases and J by 10 bases, with 12 bases between the two germline ends. The CDR3 here is CASGLLPEGEQFF. DNA of the CDR3: TGTGCTAGTGGTTTGCTCCCGGAAGGCGAGCAGTTCTTC.